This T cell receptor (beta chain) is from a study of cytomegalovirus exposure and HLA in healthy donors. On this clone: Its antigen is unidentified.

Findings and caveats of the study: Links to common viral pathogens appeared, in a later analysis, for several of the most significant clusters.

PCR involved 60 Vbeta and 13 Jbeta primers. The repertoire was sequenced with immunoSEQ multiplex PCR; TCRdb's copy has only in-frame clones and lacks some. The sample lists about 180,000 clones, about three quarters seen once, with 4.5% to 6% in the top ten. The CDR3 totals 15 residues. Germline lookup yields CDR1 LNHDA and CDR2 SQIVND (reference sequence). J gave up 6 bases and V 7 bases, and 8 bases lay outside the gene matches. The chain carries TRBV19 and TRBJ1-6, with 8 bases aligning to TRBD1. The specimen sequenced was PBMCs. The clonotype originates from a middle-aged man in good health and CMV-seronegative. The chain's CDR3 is CASTNDRGGNSPLHF. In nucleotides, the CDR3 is TGTGCCAGTACAAACGACAGGGGCGGTAATTCACCCCTCCACTTT.